Given below is one T cell receptor (beta chain) in context. Alongside a J-beta primer mix, a sample-barcoded 5' primer served in a second PCR lasting roughly 6 to 11 cycles. MiXCR, run by TCRdb on the 5' RACE reads, gives a single entry per CDR3 protein. The sample contains around 790,000 distinct CDR3 sequences, roughly 44% of which appear only once. The source of the sample is a study of blood T cells in healthy people across ages. From germline, CDR1 is MNHNY and CDR2 SVGAGI (reference sequence). The CDR3 runs to 15 residues. V gave up 5 bases and J gave up 6 bases, with 19 bases separating them. Sequenced sample: blood. This TCR was sampled from a man aged 60 to 75 in good health. The chain is built from TRBV6-6 and TRBJ1-1, with D perhaps matching TRBD1 (5 bases). CDR3 amino acids: CASSHPLGGSAEAFF. CDR3 bases: TGTGCCAGCAGTCATCCCCTGGGGGGGTCGGCTGAAGCTTTCTTT.